This TCR beta chain was sequenced for a study of blood T cells in healthy people across ages. Study summary: About one barcoded beta molecule was captured per two T cells (by template switching).

Alongside a J-beta primer mix, a sample-barcoded 5' primer served in a second PCR lasting about 7 to 12 cycles. Each TCR beta cDNA got a 12-nucleotide random molecular identifier. TCRdb reprocessed the 5' RACE reads with MiXCR, giving one entry per CDR3 protein. The sample includes 450,000 to 650,000 distinct CDR3 sequences, 20% to 30% of them seen just once. This clonotype was seen a handful of times. Germline V gene data show CDR1 as MNHEY and CDR2 as SVGAGI. The V and J ends lost 5 bases and 3 bases respectively, with 13 bases between them. CDR3 size: 14 residues. This same sample was also taken into another study, of T cells of mothers and their children. That source reports: During the second PCR, the M1S primer introduced sample barcodes along with 2-4 random nucleotides.

The sample taken for sequencing was blood. The source is a boy under 18 in good health. The chain combines TRBV6-5 with TRBJ1-2, with TRBD1 as a possible D gene (6 bases). CDR3 coding DNA: TGTGCCAGCAGTCGACTACAGGGAGACTATGGCTACACCTTC. Residues: CASSRLQGDYGYTF.